This T cell receptor (beta chain) was recovered during a study of cytomegalovirus exposure and HLA in healthy donors. Study context: Tens of millions of unique TCR sequences came from HLA-typed donors in an early release. Study results and limitations: While the bulk of TCR sequences proved rare, some public TCRs turned up in many donors. Because they were indistinguishable, some V segments, including TRBV6-2 and TRBV6-3, were excluded.

CDR3 length: 17 amino acids. The germline V and J ends were trimmed by 1 base and 5 bases, with 21 bases remaining between them. CDR1 and CDR2 (germline): SGHRS, YFSETQ. Of note for this clone: Antigen unknown.

It was with 60 Vbeta and 13 Jbeta primers that the PCR ran. In the original workflow: There were 80 million or so unique TCR beta chains by a later count, and approximately 11 million of them were shared. TCRdb's table, derived via immunoSEQ multiplex PCR, lists solely in-frame clones and lacks some. D and trimming come from the DNA, and the V and J calls and clone size come from that table. The sample consists of roughly 130,000 clones, roughly four fifths of them appearing once. Sequencing was done on a sample of PBMCs. The chain combines TRBV5-1 with TRBJ2-5; D possibly corresponds to TRBD2 (5 bases). The clonotype was recovered from a woman aged 50 to 60 in good health and CMV-seronegative. The CDR3 DNA reads TGCGCCAGCAGCTTGTGGGGAGAGGCCAGGCCCCTTGAGACCCAGTACTTC. Amino acid sequence: CASSLWGEARPLETQYF.